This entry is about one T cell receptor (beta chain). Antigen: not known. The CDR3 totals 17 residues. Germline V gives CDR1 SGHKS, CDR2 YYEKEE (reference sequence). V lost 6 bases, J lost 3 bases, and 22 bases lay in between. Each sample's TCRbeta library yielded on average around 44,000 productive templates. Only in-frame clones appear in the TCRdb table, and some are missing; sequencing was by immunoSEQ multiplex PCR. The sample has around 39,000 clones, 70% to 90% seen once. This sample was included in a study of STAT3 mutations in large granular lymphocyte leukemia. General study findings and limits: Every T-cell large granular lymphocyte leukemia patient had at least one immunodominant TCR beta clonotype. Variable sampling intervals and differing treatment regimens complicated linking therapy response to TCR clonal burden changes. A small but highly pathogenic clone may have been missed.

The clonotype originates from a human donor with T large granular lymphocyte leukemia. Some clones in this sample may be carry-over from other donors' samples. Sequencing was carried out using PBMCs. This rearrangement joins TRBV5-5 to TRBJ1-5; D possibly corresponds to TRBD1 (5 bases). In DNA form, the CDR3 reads TGTGCCAGCACCCTATTCCCGGGCGGGGCTAACAATCAGCCCCAGCATTTT. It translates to CASTLFPGGANNQPQHF.